This T cell receptor (beta chain) was identified during a study of blood T cell repertoires in COVID-19. Overall study context: Material from acute and convalescent COVID-19 was sourced from the United States, Italy and Spain.

Trimming left V 0 bases short and J 3 bases short, with 8 bases between. This CDR3 comprises 14 residues. Germline lookup yields CDR1 ENHRY and CDR2 SYGVKD. Grouping used clinical history reported by participants in a survey and questionnaire. Cohort 3 donors were reported recovered after two negative PCRs, clearance, or symptom resolution. On this clone: Other DNA sequences of this sample code for an identical CDR3.

The assay was immunoSEQ multiplex PCR, and TCRdb's table has in-frame clones only and misses some. The sample records just over 300,000 clones, approximately 88% being singletons. The chain joins TRBV10-3 to TRBJ1-2, with D possibly TRBD1 on 5 matching bases. The receptor was isolated from a young woman who had recovered from COVID-19. The sequencing sample was made of PBMCs or T cells enriched from blood (not recorded which). The CDR3: CAISESRGDYGYTF. CDR3 in DNA: TGTGCCATCAGTGAGTCGCGGGGGGACTATGGCTACACCTTC.